This TCR beta chain appears in the sequencing data of a study of blood T cell repertoires in COVID-19. Per the authors' pipeline: Reference gene primer amplification yielded estimated nucleated cell counts. Sequencing was performed with immunoSEQ multiplex PCR; in TCRdb, only in-frame clones are kept and a portion is missing. V, J and clone size were drawn from that table, and D and trimming were deduced from the DNA. Of about 160,000 clones listed, approximately 81% are singletons. Residents of about two dozen US areas, aged about 18 to 95 years, made up the participants. Cohort 3 donors counted as recovered after two negative PCRs, clearance, or resolved symptoms. The germline V gene has CDR1 SSHAT and CDR2 FNYEAQ (reference sequence). This CDR3 is built from 15 residues. V gave up 5 bases and J gave up 0 bases, with 12 bases separating them. This clone was detected only a few times.

The chain employs TRBV7-7 and TRBJ2-3; tentative D call: TRBD2 (5 bases). The sample comprised PBMCs or T cells enriched from blood (not recorded which). The receptor comes from a man aged 55 to 70 who had recovered from COVID-19. For the CDR3, the DNA is TGTGCCAGCAGCCGCGGGCAGGTTAGCACAGATACGCAGTATTTT. Amino acid sequence: CASSRGQVSTDTQYF.